The 27 T cell receptor beta chains below come from one sample, sequenced in a study of chemoradiotherapy in HPV16-positive cancers. The table came from immunoSEQ multiplex PCR; TCRdb's copy has only in-frame clones and leaves some out. The top ten hold around 3.9% of the sample, which has approximately 4,200 clones, roughly nine tenths seen once. The starting material was tumor tissue, obtained from a patient who underwent chemoradiotherapy. All receptors derive from a human donor with HPV-associated anogenital cancer.

This clone was seen more than once but under ten times. The rearrangement links TRBV7-9 to TRBJ2-1, with D hard to call. There are 14 residues in the CDR3. The germline V gene has CDR1 SEHNR and CDR2 FQNEAQ (reference sequence). Trimming cost V 6 bases and J 1 base, with 10 bases left between them. The CDR3 is CASSSPGSYNEQFF. CDR3 sequence (DNA): TGTGCCAGCAGTTCCCCTGGTTCCTACAATGAGCAGTTCTTC.

V and J are TRBV29-1 and TRBJ2-7, with D tentatively TRBD1 (5 bases). The germline V gene encodes CDR1 SQVTM and CDR2 ANQGSEA. The CDR3 totals 12 residues. Trimming stripped 6 bases from V and 6 bases from J, with 15 bases between. CDR3 sequence reads: CSVQASRGEQYF. The DNA for the CDR3 is TGCAGCGTGCAAGCGTCAAGGGGCGAGCAGTACTTC.

The rearrangement links TRBV7-2 to TRBJ2-7; no clear D. CDR1 and CDR2 (germline): SGHTA, FQGNSA. The length of the CDR3 is 12 residues. The V gene lost 5 bases and the J gene lost 1 base, with 6 bases spanning the gap. The CDR3 DNA is TGTGCCAGCAGCGCAACATCCTACGAGCAGTACTTC. It is translated as CASSATSYEQYF.

This chain connects TRBV27 to TRBJ1-1; no clear D. The CDR3 has 14 residues. The V gene lost 3 bases and the J gene lost 3 bases, with 11 bases spanning the gap. The germline CDR1 and CDR2 sequences are MNHEY and SMNVEV (reference sequence). In nucleotides, the CDR3 is TGTGCCAGCAGTTTCCGAGGGTTGGACACTGAAGCTTTCTTT. Its translation is CASSFRGLDTEAFF.

The chain is built from TRBV13 and TRBJ2-1, with 9 bases identical to TRBD1. Germline assignment: CDR1 PRHDT and CDR2 FYEKMQ (reference sequence). With V trimmed by 5 bases and J by 9 bases, 2 bases remained unmatched. The CDR3 spans 12 residues. CDR3 protein: CASSMDRGEQFF. CDR3 coding DNA: TGTGCCAGCAGCATGGACAGGGGTGAGCAGTTCTTC.

CDR3 amino acids: CASSIRGQLSHYGYTF. The DNA of the CDR3 is TGTGCCAGCAGCATCAGGGGACAGCTATCTCACTATGGCTACACCTTC. The chain is built from TRBV27 and TRBJ1-2, with TRBD1 identical over 7 bases. V dropped 6 bases and J dropped 3; count of bases not matched to a gene: 13. The CDR3 totals 16 residues. CDR1 is MNHEY and CDR2 is SMNVEV in the germline V gene (reference sequence).

The rearrangement links TRBV4-1 to TRBJ2-7, with D possibly matching TRBD1 (5 bases). Trimming left V 5 bases short and J 0 bases short, with 11 bases between. This CDR3 comprises 14 residues. Germline values: CDR1 MGHRA, CDR2 YSYEKL. CDR3 nucleotides: TGCGCCAGCAGCTACCAGGACACCTCCTACGAGCAGTACTTC. Translated, it gives CASSYQDTSYEQYF.

This chain joins TRBV7-2 and TRBJ1-5; D gene uncertain. V was shortened by 2 bases and J by 2 bases, with 7 bases between the two germline ends. The CDR3 extends over 14 amino acids. Germline CDR1 is SGHTA and CDR2 is FQGNSA. The CDR3 is CASSLRAGNQPQHF. The CDR3 DNA reads as TGTGCCAGCAGCTTAAGGGCTGGCAATCAGCCCCAGCATTTT.

The CDR3 nucleotides read TGTGCCAGCAGCGACCGGGACTCACGATCTTCAGATACGCAGTATTTT. As protein: CASSDRDSRSSDTQYF. The genes are TRBV14 and TRBJ2-3; TRBD2 is a possible D gene (6 bases). CDR1 is SGHDN, CDR2 FVKESK, per germline. Trimming stripped 5 bases from V and 4 bases from J, with 19 bases between. CDR3 length: 16 amino acids. Variable domain in full (rest from reference TRBV14 and TRBJ2-3): EAGVTQFPSHSVIEKGQTVTLRCDPISGHDNLYWYRRVMGKEIKFLLHFVKESKQDESGMPNNRFLAERTGGTYSTLKVQPAELEDSGVYFCASSDRDSRSSDTQYFGPGTRLTVL.

Points on this clone: A read error may account for a junction end that differs from germline. This sequence joins TRBV29-1 and TRBJ2-7, with D uncertain. This CDR3 has 13 amino acids. Germline V gene lookup returns CDR1 SQVTM and CDR2 ANQGSEA. The CDR3 is CSVVGLGSSEQYF. The CDR3 nucleotides are TGCAGCGTTGTTGGGTTGGGGTCCTCCGAGCAGTACTTC.

This chain connects TRBV27 to TRBJ2-3, with 8 bases matching TRBD2. The CDR3 totals 13 residues. The junction had 4 bases not matched to a gene; V was cut back by 7 bases and J by 4 bases. Germline lookup yields CDR1 MNHEY and CDR2 SMNVEV (reference sequence). In nucleotides, the CDR3 is TGTGCCAGCAAACGTAGCGGGGCAGATACGCAGTATTTT. Translating it yields CASKRSGADTQYF.

This chain connects TRBV7-3 to TRBJ1-2, with 8 bases aligning to TRBD1. J lost 3 bases, V lost 2 bases, and 5 bases had no gene match. The CDR3 is 15 amino acids. Per germline, CDR1 SGHTA and CDR2 FQGTGA. The CDR3 DNA reads TGTGCCAGCAGCTTAGGACAGGGAGTCGACTATGGCTACACCTTC. This translates into CASSLGQGVDYGYTF.

V gene TRBV6-4 combines with J gene TRBJ2-1; D gene ambiguous. V lost 3 bases, J lost 3 bases, and 9 bases lay in between. CDR3 length: 14 residues. The germline gives CDR1 MRHNA, CDR2 SNTAGT. The CDR3 DNA is TGTGCCAGCAGTGAAAAAATTGACTACAATGAGCAGTTCTTC. Its translation is CASSEKIDYNEQFF.

This chain connects TRBV19 to TRBJ1-2, with a weak D call TRBD1 (6 bases). Germline CDR1 LNHDA, CDR2 SQIVND (reference sequence). The CDR3 extends over 14 amino acids. V was pared by 6 bases and J by 10 bases, with 21 bases between. The CDR3: CASRDRSPRRDYTF. CDR3 DNA: TGTGCCAGTAGGGACAGAAGCCCGCGTAGGGACTACACCTTC.

The chain employs TRBV29-1 and TRBJ1-2, with D possibly being TRBD1 (5 bases). The germline V gene has CDR1 SQVTM and CDR2 ANQGSEA. V gave up 6 bases and J gave up 5 bases, with 16 bases separating them. This CDR3 contains 13 residues. The CDR3 region is CSVTDRGPYGYTF. CDR3 nucleotides: TGCAGCGTAACGGACCGGGGCCCTTATGGCTACACCTTC.

CDR3 in amino acids: CASSLASTASTDTQYF. The CDR3 bases are TGCGCCAGCAGCTTGGCGTCGACCGCTAGCACAGATACGCAGTATTTT. V gene TRBV5-1 combines with J gene TRBJ2-3; D call uncertain. Trimming removed 0 bases at V and 0 bases at J, with 11 bases between. The CDR3 totals 16 residues. Germline V gene data show CDR1 as SGHRS and CDR2 as YFSETQ.

The J gene is TRBJ1-2, the V gene TRBV19; D gene uncertain. The CDR3 covers 15 residues. Germline CDR1 and CDR2: LNHDA and SQIVND (reference sequence). Trimming shortened V by 5 bases and J by 5 bases, and 18 bases separated the two germline ends. CDR3 in amino acids: CASSVFAMTGYGYTF. The CDR3 bases are TGTGCCAGTAGTGTCTTCGCGATGACGGGATATGGCTACACCTTC.

This sequence joins TRBV19 and TRBJ1-2; D perhaps matches TRBD1 (6 bases). Germline V gene lookup returns CDR1 LNHDA and CDR2 SQIVND (reference sequence). The CDR3 has 18 amino acids. Trimming removed 4 bases at V and 0 bases at J, with 21 bases between. The CDR3: CASSSARGGPLANYGYTF. The CDR3 nucleotides read TGTGCCAGTAGTAGCGCGCGAGGGGGGCCACTAGCTAACTATGGCTACACCTTC.

The chain couples TRBV27 to TRBJ1-6; 9 bases are shared with TRBD1. Germline V gene data show CDR1 as MNHEY and CDR2 as SMNVEV (reference sequence). The CDR3 loop spans 15 amino acids. V shed 3 bases and J 6 bases; nucleotides not matched to a gene: 3. The CDR3 bases are TGTGCCAGCAGTTTGGGACAGGGAGTTAATTCACCCCTCCACTTT. Translation: CASSLGQGVNSPLHF.

The rearrangement links TRBV28 to TRBJ1-2; D unresolved. Trimming shortened V by 3 bases and J by 4 bases, and 9 bases separated the two germline ends. Germline V CDR1 and CDR2: MDHEN, SYDVKM. The CDR3 runs 13 residues. This CDR3 reads CASSLRQFYGYTF. CDR3 sequence (DNA): TGTGCCAGCAGTTTGCGTCAGTTCTATGGCTACACCTTC.

The V call is TRBV5-1, the J call TRBJ1-1; 8 nucleotides align to TRBD1. V lost 3 bases and J lost 5; bases outside the gene matches: 9. The CDR3 totals 15 residues. Germline CDR1 is SGHRS and CDR2 is YFSETQ. The CDR3 here is CASSSGQGRETEAFF. In nucleotides, the CDR3 is TGCGCCAGCAGCTCTGGACAGGGCCGGGAAACTGAAGCTTTCTTT.

The gene calls are TRBV5-1 and TRBJ1-6; 7 positions agree with TRBD1. Germline V lookup: CDR1 SGHRS, CDR2 YFSETQ. Unmatched junction bases numbered 4, after V lost 5 bases and J lost 5 bases. This CDR3 spans 14 amino acids. CDR3 nucleotides: TGCGCCAGCAGTCGGGGACAGAATAATTCACCCCTCCACTTT. It specifies CASSRGQNNSPLHF.

V usage is TRBV15 and J usage is TRBJ1-3; 7 positions match TRBD1. This CDR3 comprises 13 residues. Germline V lookup: CDR1 LNHNV, CDR2 YYDKDF (reference sequence). The V and J ends lost 11 bases and 2 bases, in that order; junction bases with no gene match: 6. In DNA, the CDR3 is TGTGCCGCACAGGGGATGCCTGGAAACACCATATATTTT. Protein sequence: CAAQGMPGNTIYF.

V is TRBV5-1 and J is TRBJ1-2; D is uncertain. In germline, CDR1 is SGHRS, CDR2 YFSETQ. CDR3 size: 14 residues. The ends were cut back, 4 bases at V and 5 bases at J, with 15 bases in the middle. CDR3 in amino acids: CASSPSRVGYGYTF. The CDR3 coding sequence is TGCGCCAGCAGCCCCTCAAGGGTAGGATATGGCTACACCTTC.

This clone showed up just once. The chain carries TRBV6-1 and TRBJ2-3; TRBD2 matches at 13 bases. Germline-derived CDR1 and CDR2 are MNHNS and SASEGT. The V segment lost 8 bases and the J segment 1 base; nucleotides outside the gene matches: 3. This CDR3 has 15 amino acids. This chain's CDR3 is CASPGLAGRTDTQYF. CDR3 DNA: TGTGCCAGCCCGGGACTAGCGGGACGCACAGATACGCAGTATTTT.

The rearrangement uses TRBV7-2 and TRBJ1-2; no firm D call. There are 13 residues in the CDR3. Germline values: CDR1 SGHTA, CDR2 FQGNSA. V lost 2 bases and J 4 bases, leaving 8 bases between the germline ends. The CDR3, as DNA: TGTGCCAGCAGCTTAACAGCTATCTATGGCTACACCTTC. Protein product: CASSLTAIYGYTF.

The chain joins TRBV18 to TRBJ2-1, with no clear D. The germline V gene has CDR1 KGHSH and CDR2 LQKENI. Trimming pared 0 bases from V and 6 bases from J, leaving 12 bases between. The CDR3 spans 15 residues. In DNA form, the CDR3 reads TGTGCCAGCTCACCACCGATGGTGCATGGCAATGAGCAGTTCTTC. This translates into CASSPPMVHGNEQFF.